This T cell receptor (beta chain) was found in a study of blood T cell repertoires in COVID-19. As for the study in general: Acute and convalescent COVID-19 samples came from the United States, Italy and Spain.

As processed by the authors: Cell counts per sample came from amplifying reference gene primers. Using immunoSEQ multiplex PCR, the repertoire was profiled, and TCRdb retains in-frame clones only, with some absent. D and trimming were read from the DNA, whereas the V and J calls and clone size are those reported in that table. The sample holds about 160,000 clones, about three quarters seen once. Germline assignment: CDR1 KGHDR and CDR2 SFDVKD. V lost 6 bases and J lost 4; bases outside the gene matches: 2. CDR3 length: 13 residues. The chain is built from TRBV24-1 and TRBJ2-1, with 7 bases identical to TRBD2. The sequencing sample was made of peripheral blood. This TCR came from a man aged 55 to 70 with acute or convalescent COVID-19. The CDR3 bases are TGTGCCACCAGTAAGCGGGGTTACAATGAGCAGTTCTTC. Protein: CATSKRGYNEQFF.